The clone carrying this TCR beta chain was counted once. This record comes from a study of OX40 agonist ivuxolimab in advanced cancers. Whole-study context: Head and neck, renal cell, melanoma or hepatocellular carcinoma were the cancers that dose-escalation patients had. The eligibility criteria allowed prior anti-PD-1, anti-PD-L1 or anti-CTLA-4 therapy, and approximately 38% had some.

This CDR3 is built from 16 residues. Per the germline V gene, CDR1 is LGHNA and CDR2 is YNFKEQ. V was trimmed by 1 base and J by 1 base, leaving 14 bases between them. Measured with immunoSEQ multiplex PCR; TCRdb has only the in-frame clones, and not every one. This table has fewer than 50,000 clones, 70% to 90% appearing once. Sequencing was performed on CD4+ or CD8+ T cells sorted from blood, taken in a trial of the OX40 agonist ivuxolimab. The source is an adult with an advanced solid tumor such as melanoma, head and neck, liver or kidney cancer. This chain connects TRBV4-2 to TRBJ2-7, with a weak D call TRBD1 (6 bases). CDR3: CASSQGDTEISYEQYF. The CDR3 DNA sequence: TGTGCCAGCAGCCAAGGGGACACGGAGATTTCCTACGAGCAGTACTTC.